Each of the 10 T cell receptor beta chains below was sequenced from the same sample in a study of chemoradiotherapy in HPV16-positive cancers. TCRdb keeps only in-frame clones here, not all; method: immunoSEQ multiplex PCR. This table has 1,500 to 2,500 clones, about 82% appearing once. This material consisted of tumor tissue, taken from a patient who underwent chemoradiotherapy. These receptors were obtained from a human donor with HPV-associated anogenital cancer.

The V gene is TRBV10-3, the J gene TRBJ1-1; the D is unclear. Germline loops: CDR1 ENHRY, CDR2 SYGVKD. Trimming cost V 0 bases and J 5 bases, with 13 bases left between them. CDR3 length: 15 amino acids. CDR3 bases: TGTGCCATCAGTGAGTCGCTCTCGGGTGGTACTGAAGCTTTCTTT. It encodes CAISESLSGGTEAFF.

This chain connects TRBV19 to TRBJ2-7; tentatively, D is TRBD1 or TRBD2 (6 bases each). V was trimmed by 3 bases and J by 2 bases, leaving 11 bases between them. This CDR3 contains 14 residues. The germline V gene encodes CDR1 LNHDA and CDR2 SQIVND (reference sequence). The CDR3 sequence is CASSIGGGPYEQYF. The CDR3 coding sequence is TGTGCCAGTAGTATTGGTGGGGGGCCCTACGAGCAGTACTTC. Together with reference TRBV19 and TRBJ2-7, the CDR3 gives the full variable domain: DGGITQSPKYLFRKEGQNVTLSCEQNLNHDAMYWYRQDPGQGLRLIYYSQIVNDFQKGDIAEGYSVSREKKESFPLTVTSAQKNPTAFYLCASSIGGGPYEQYFGPGTRLTVT.

Note on this clone: The sample holds other DNA sequences that translate to the same CDR3. This rearrangement joins TRBV7-9 to TRBJ1-1; D ambiguous. This CDR3 is built from 11 residues. Germline lookup yields CDR1 SEHNR and CDR2 FQNEAQ (reference sequence). Trimming pared 5 bases from V and 4 bases from J, leaving 5 bases between. CDR3 sequence reads: CASSPTTEAFF. The CDR3 DNA reads TGTGCCAGCAGCCCTACCACTGAAGCTTTCTTT.

This rearrangement joins TRBV5-1 to TRBJ2-1; maybe TRBD2 (6 bases). The ends were cut back, 2 bases at V and 8 bases at J, with 26 bases in the middle. Per the germline V gene, CDR1 is SGHRS and CDR2 is YFSETQ. The CDR3 covers 18 residues. The DNA for the CDR3 is TGCGCCAGCAGCTTCCCTAGCTCCTATACGGGACTCAACGATGAGCAGTTCTTC. Translation: CASSFPSSYTGLNDEQFF.

The chain is built from TRBV7-2 and TRBJ2-7, with TRBD2 matching over 9 bases. V gave up 2 bases and J gave up 3 bases; unmatched junction bases: 5. This CDR3 is built from 15 residues. Germline CDR1 SGHTA, CDR2 FQGNSA. Here the CDR3 reads CASSLLVAGDYEQYF. The CDR3 nucleotides are TGTGCCAGCAGCTTATTGGTAGCGGGAGACTACGAGCAGTACTTC.

The chain links TRBV29-1 to TRBJ2-2; maybe TRBD1 (6 bases). The germline V gene has CDR1 SQVTM and CDR2 ANQGSEA. V was cut by 1 base and J by 7 bases, with 10 bases left in between. CDR3 size: 13 residues. This CDR3 is CSVEVGANGELFF. The CDR3 DNA follows: TGCAGCGTTGAAGTGGGGGCGAACGGGGAGCTGTTTTTT.

Notes on this clone: A read error may account for a junction end that differs from germline. The rearrangement uses TRBV29-1 and TRBJ1-2; no firm D call. From germline, CDR1 is SQVTM and CDR2 ANQGSEA. This CDR3 region has 13 residues. The CDR3: CSVEERENYGYTF. CDR3 nucleotides: TGCAGCGTTGAAGAGAGGGAGAACTACGGCTACACCTTC.

The CDR3 sequence: CSVARGVIGHGYTF. Here the CDR3 DNA reads TGCAGCGTTGCACGGGGAGTTATTGGCCATGGCTACACCTTC. The J gene is TRBJ1-2, the V gene TRBV29-1, with unresolved D. The CDR3 spans 14 residues. Trimming stripped 4 bases from V and 6 bases from J, with 18 bases between. Germline CDR1 SQVTM, CDR2 ANQGSEA.

This rearrangement joins TRBV5-1 to TRBJ2-1; 14 nucleotides agree with TRBD2. From germline, CDR1 is SGHRS and CDR2 YFSETQ. With 7 bases clipped from V and 4 bases from J, the junction kept 7 bases outside the gene matches. The CDR3 runs to 16 residues. CDR3 sequence (DNA): TGCGCCAGCTCCGGGACTAGCGGGGGACCTTACAATGAGCAGTTCTTC. Protein sequence: CASSGTSGGPYNEQFF.

The chain combines TRBV27 with TRBJ2-5; a weak D match, TRBD2 (6 bases). Trimming cost V 3 bases and J 1 base, with 12 bases left between them. In germline, CDR1 is MNHEY, CDR2 SMNVEV (reference sequence). The CDR3 covers 15 residues. The CDR3 protein is CASSFKRVSQETQYF. The CDR3, as DNA: TGTGCCAGCAGTTTCAAGCGGGTCAGCCAAGAGACCCAGTACTTC.